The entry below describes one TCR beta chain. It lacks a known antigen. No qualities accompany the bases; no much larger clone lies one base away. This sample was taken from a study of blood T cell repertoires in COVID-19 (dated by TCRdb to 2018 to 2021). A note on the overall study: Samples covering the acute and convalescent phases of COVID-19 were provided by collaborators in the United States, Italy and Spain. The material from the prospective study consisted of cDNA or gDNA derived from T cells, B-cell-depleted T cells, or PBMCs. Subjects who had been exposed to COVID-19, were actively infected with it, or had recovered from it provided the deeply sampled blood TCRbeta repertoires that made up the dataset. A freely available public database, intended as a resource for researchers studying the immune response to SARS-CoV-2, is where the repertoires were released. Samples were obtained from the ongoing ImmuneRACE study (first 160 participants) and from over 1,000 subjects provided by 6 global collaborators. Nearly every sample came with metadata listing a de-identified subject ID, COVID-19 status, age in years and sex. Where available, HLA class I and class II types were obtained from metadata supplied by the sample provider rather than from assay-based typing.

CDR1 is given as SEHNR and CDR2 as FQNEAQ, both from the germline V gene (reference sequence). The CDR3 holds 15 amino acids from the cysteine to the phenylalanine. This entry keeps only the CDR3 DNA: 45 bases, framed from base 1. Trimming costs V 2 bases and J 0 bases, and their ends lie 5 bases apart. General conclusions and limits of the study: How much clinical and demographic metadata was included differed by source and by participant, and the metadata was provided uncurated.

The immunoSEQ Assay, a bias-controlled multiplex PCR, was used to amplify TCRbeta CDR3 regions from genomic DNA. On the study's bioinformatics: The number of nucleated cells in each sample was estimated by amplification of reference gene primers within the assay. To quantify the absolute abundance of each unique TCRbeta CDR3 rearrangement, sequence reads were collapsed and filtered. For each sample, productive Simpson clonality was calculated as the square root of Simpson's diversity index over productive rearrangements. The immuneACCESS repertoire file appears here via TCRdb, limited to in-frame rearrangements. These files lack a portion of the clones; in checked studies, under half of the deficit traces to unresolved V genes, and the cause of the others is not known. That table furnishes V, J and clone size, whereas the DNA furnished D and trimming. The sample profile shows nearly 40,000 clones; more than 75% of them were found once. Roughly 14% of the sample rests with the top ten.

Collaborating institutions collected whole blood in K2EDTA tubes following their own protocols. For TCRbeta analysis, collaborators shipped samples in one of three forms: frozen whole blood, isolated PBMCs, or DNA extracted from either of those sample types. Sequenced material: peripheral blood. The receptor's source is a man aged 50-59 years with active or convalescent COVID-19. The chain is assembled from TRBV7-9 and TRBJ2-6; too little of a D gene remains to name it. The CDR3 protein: CASSLYSSGANVLTF. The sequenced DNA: TGTGCCAGCAGCTTATACAGCTCTGGGGCCAACGTCCTGACTTTC.